This TCR beta chain was recorded in a study of radiotherapy plus CTLA-4 blockade in lung cancer. About the study: Roughly 17% of enrolled patients responded objectively, and 31% had disease control.

In the case of this clone: Antigen unknown.

Regarding the study as a whole: An expansion of tumor-derived TCR clones occurred in blood after radiotherapy plus ipilimumab.

The CDR3 totals 15 residues. V was clipped by 0 bases and J by 9 bases; unmatched bases: 7. Germline V CDR1 and CDR2: LGHNA, YSLEER. TCRdb keeps only in-frame clones here, not all; method: immunoSEQ multiplex PCR. This table holds under 65,000 clones, around 75% found once. The sample was peripheral blood, taken from a patient treated with radiotherapy plus ipilimumab. The V and J genes are TRBV4-3 and TRBJ2-1; 8 bases align to TRBD2. The TCR comes from a human donor with non-small cell lung cancer who had a complete response to radiotherapy plus ipilimumab. This CDR3 reads CASSQDSGGRSEQFF. CDR3 DNA: TGCGCCAGCAGCCAAGATTCGGGGGGGCGGAGTGAGCAGTTCTTC.